These 17 T cell receptor beta chains originate from one sample sequenced in a study of OX40 agonist ivuxolimab in advanced cancers. TCRdb's table, derived via immunoSEQ multiplex PCR, lists solely in-frame clones and lacks some. The sample has tens of thousands of clones; 79% are singletons. Source: CD4+ or CD8+ T cells sorted from blood, taken in a trial of the OX40 agonist ivuxolimab. All receptors derive from an adult with an advanced solid tumor such as melanoma, head and neck, liver or kidney cancer.

V is TRBV6-6 and J is TRBJ1-2, with TRBD1 matching 7 bases. Trimming took 3 bases from V and 2 from J; bases not matched to a gene: 9. The CDR3 loop spans 16 amino acids. CDR1 and CDR2 (germline): MNHNY, SVGAGI (reference sequence). CDR3 DNA sequence: TGTGCCAGCAGTTATGGATCGGACAGGTCAAACTATGGCTACACCTTC. Translating it yields CASSYGSDRSNYGYTF.

The chain links TRBV19 to TRBJ1-1; TRBD1 agrees at 7 bases. The V and J ends lost 7 bases and 1 base, in that order; junction bases with no gene match: 6. The CDR3 is 14 amino acids. Germline loops: CDR1 LNHDA, CDR2 SQIVND (reference sequence). The CDR3 bases are TGTGCCAGTACCCAAACAGGGGCGAACACTGAAGCTTTCTTT. It translates to CASTQTGANTEAFF.

V and J are TRBV19 and TRBJ2-5; TRBD1 is a possible D gene (6 bases). Germline CDR1 is LNHDA and CDR2 is SQIVND (reference sequence). Trimming removed 2 bases from V and 1 base from J, with 14 bases in between. The CDR3 has 16 residues. For the CDR3, the DNA is TGTGCCAGTAGTATAAGGGGAAAGGGGGTCCAAGAGACCCAGTACTTC. Its translation: CASSIRGKGVQETQYF. The entire variable domain, with the rest obtained from reference TRBV19 and TRBJ2-5, is as follows: DGGITQSPKYLFRKEGQNVTLSCEQNLNHDAMYWYRQDPGQGLRLIYYSQIVNDFQKGDIAEGYSVSREKKESFPLTVTSAQKNPTAFYLCASSIRGKGVQETQYFGPGTRLLVL.

The CDR3 coding sequence is TGTGCCAGCACCGGCTACACTATGAACACTGAAGCTTTCTTT. This sequence encodes CASTGYTMNTEAFF. This chain uses TRBV7-2 with TRBJ1-1, with D uncertain. Trimming took off 7 bases at V and 0 bases at J, with 12 bases between the two ends. This CDR3 has 14 residues. The germline CDR1 and CDR2 sequences are SGHTA and FQGNSA.

The V gene is TRBV4-3, the J gene TRBJ1-2; D unresolved. The germline V and J ends were trimmed by 2 bases and 1 base, with 8 bases remaining between them. Looked up from germline, CDR1 is LGHNA and CDR2 is YSLEER. This CDR3 region has 14 residues. The CDR3 reads CASSQYRDNYGYTF. CDR3 nucleotide sequence: TGCGCCAGCAGCCAATACAGAGATAACTATGGCTACACCTTC.

The genes are TRBV29-1 and TRBJ1-1; the D is unclear. From germline, CDR1 is SQVTM and CDR2 ANQGSEA. CDR3 length: 10 amino acids. For the CDR3, the DNA is TGCAGTTATATGAACACTGAAGCTTTCTTT. Its translation is CSYMNTEAFF.

V usage is TRBV25-1 and J usage is TRBJ2-7, with D perhaps matching TRBD2 (7 bases). V was pared by 6 bases and J by 0 bases, with 12 bases between. The CDR3 runs to 14 residues. Germline CDR1 MGHDK, CDR2 SYGVNS. The CDR3 DNA reads as TGTGCCAGCAGCCTCGCGGGGGCCTCCTACGAGCAGTACTTC. The encoded protein is CASSLAGASYEQYF.

Points on this clone: A read error may be the cause here, since a much bigger clone is one base away. The chain combines TRBV5-4 with TRBJ1-1; D unclear. CDR3 length: 13 amino acids. V was pared by 5 bases and J by 1 base, with 9 bases between. The germline gives CDR1 SGHNT, CDR2 YYREEE (reference sequence). The chain's CDR3 is CASSLMGNTEAFF. The CDR3 coding sequence is TGTGCCAGCAGTTTAATGGGGAACACTGAAGCTTTCTTT.

V is TRBV7-9 and J is TRBJ2-7, with a tentative D call TRBD1 (6 bases). Trimming left V 8 bases short and J 4 bases short, with 12 bases between. The CDR3 has 12 residues. CDR1 and CDR2 (germline): SEHNR, FQNEAQ (reference sequence). The CDR3 DNA follows: TGTGCCAGCGGGACACAAGAGTACGAGCAGTACTTC. As protein: CASGTQEYEQYF.

V and J are TRBV5-4 and TRBJ2-3; D is unclear. Per the germline V gene, CDR1 is SGHNT and CDR2 is YYREEE (reference sequence). The CDR3 is made up of 18 amino acids. The ends were cut back, 0 bases at V and 0 bases at J, with 17 bases in the middle. CDR3 protein: CASSLGGLSRESTDTQYF. CDR3 nucleotide sequence: TGTGCCAGCAGCTTGGGAGGCCTCAGTAGAGAGAGCACAGATACGCAGTATTTT.

J is TRBJ2-1 and V is TRBV4-3; D gene uncertain. The length of the CDR3 is 15 residues. Germline V CDR1 and CDR2: LGHNA, YSLEER. Trimming shortened V by 0 bases and J by 2 bases, and 8 bases separated the two germline ends. Here the CDR3 DNA reads TGCGCCAGCAGCCAAGAGGTAGGGCCCTACAATGAGCAGTTCTTC. Its protein is CASSQEVGPYNEQFF.

CDR3 amino acids: CASSFSGAGELFF. Here the CDR3 DNA reads TGTGCCAGCAGCTTTAGTGGGGCCGGGGAGCTGTTTTTT. The rearrangement joins TRBV5-4 to TRBJ2-2; D is unclear. V lost 2 bases and J lost 6, with 8 bases in between. The CDR3 is 13 residues long. Germline lookup yields CDR1 SGHNT and CDR2 YYREEE (reference sequence).

This sequence joins TRBV6-6 and TRBJ2-7; 9 nucleotides match TRBD1. With V trimmed by 2 bases and J by 2 bases, 1 base remained unmatched. The CDR3 is 14 amino acids. Germline assignment: CDR1 MNHNY and CDR2 SVGAGI (reference sequence). Here the CDR3 DNA reads TGTGCCAGCAGTTACGGGACAGGGACCTACGAGCAGTACTTC. This codes for CASSYGTGTYEQYF.

The rearrangement joins TRBV6-5 to TRBJ2-1; 9 bases are shared with TRBD1. CDR3 size: 14 residues. The V gene end was trimmed by 0 bases and the J gene end by 8 bases; junction bases not matched to a gene: 2. Looked up from germline, CDR1 is MNHEY and CDR2 is SVGAGI. The DNA of the CDR3 is TGTGCCAGCAGTTACTCGGGGGACAGGGATGAGCAGTTCTTC. Translated, it gives CASSYSGDRDEQFF.

J is TRBJ2-3 and V is TRBV6-6; no clear D gene. Germline assignment: CDR1 MNHNY and CDR2 SVGAGI (reference sequence). The germline V and J ends were trimmed by 2 bases and 1 base, with 7 bases remaining between them. CDR3 size: 14 residues. CDR3 sequence (DNA): TGTGCCAGCAGTTACGGTATAGGCACAGATACGCAGTATTTT. The encoded protein is CASSYGIGTDTQYF.

The chain carries TRBV20-1 and TRBJ2-3; D gene ambiguous. The V gene lost 4 bases and the J gene lost 6 bases, with 8 bases spanning the gap. The CDR3 spans 11 residues. CDR1 DFQATT and CDR2 SNEGSKA come from the germline V gene (reference sequence). The CDR3 protein is CSAMDWDTQYF. The CDR3 DNA sequence: TGCAGTGCTATGGATTGGGATACGCAGTATTTT.

This rearrangement joins TRBV14 to TRBJ1-1; 8 bases are shared with TRBD1. There are 17 residues in the CDR3. The ends lost 3 bases at V and 4 bases at J; junction bases unmatched: 13. Germline-derived CDR1 and CDR2 are SGHDN and FVKESK. DNA for the CDR3: TGTGCCAGCAGCCACGGAGGGACAGGTGCGTTGGGCACTGAAGCTTTCTTT. Residues: CASSHGGTGALGTEAFF.